Here is one T cell receptor (beta chain) with its context. Its specificity is unknown. The sample is drawn from a study of cytomegalovirus exposure and HLA in healthy donors. The primer mix had 60 Vbeta and 13 Jbeta primers. Some clones are missing from TCRdb's copy, which holds only in-frame ones; the method was immunoSEQ multiplex PCR. This table has around 140,000 clones, approximately 67% appearing once. General observations from the study: 150 or so TCR beta chains were listed as cytomegalovirus-associated. In an earlier analysis, about 87% or about 30%: the productive usage of most TCR beta V segments.

The CDR3 runs 12 residues. Germline V CDR1 and CDR2: MNHNS, SASEGT. V lost 6 bases and J 3 bases, leaving 9 bases between the germline ends. This receptor was obtained from a woman aged 55-75 years in good health and CMV-seronegative. This sequence joins TRBV6-1 and TRBJ2-7; D unresolved. Sequenced: PBMCs. The CDR3 protein is CASSPLIYEQYF. CDR3 DNA: TGTGCCAGCAGCCCGTTAATCTACGAGCAGTACTTC.